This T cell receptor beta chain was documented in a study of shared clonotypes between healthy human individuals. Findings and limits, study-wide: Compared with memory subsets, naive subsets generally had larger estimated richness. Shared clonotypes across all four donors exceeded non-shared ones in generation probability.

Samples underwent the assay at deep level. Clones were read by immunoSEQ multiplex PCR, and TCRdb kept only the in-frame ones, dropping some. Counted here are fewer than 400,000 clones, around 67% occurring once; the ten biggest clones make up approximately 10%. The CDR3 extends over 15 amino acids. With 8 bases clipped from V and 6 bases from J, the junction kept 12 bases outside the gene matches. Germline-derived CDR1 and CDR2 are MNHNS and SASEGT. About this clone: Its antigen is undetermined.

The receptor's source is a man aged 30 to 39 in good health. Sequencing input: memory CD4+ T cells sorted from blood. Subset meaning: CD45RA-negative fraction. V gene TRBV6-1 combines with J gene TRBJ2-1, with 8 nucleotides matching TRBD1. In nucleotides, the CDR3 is TGTGCCAGCCAGGGACAGGTAGGCCCCCCCAATGAGCAGTTCTTC. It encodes CASQGQVGPPNEQFF.